One and the same sample provided the 17 T cell receptor beta chains below, sequenced in a study of T-cell reconstitution after alpha-beta-depleted transplantation in children. Construction of the TCRbeta library involved unique molecular identifiers. TCRdb re-called the PCR reads with MiXCR, one entry per CDR3 protein. This sample has hundreds of thousands of distinct CDR3 sequences; roughly 15% occur once, and the top ten carry 0.85% to 1.3%. The sequences come from PBMCs from the stem cell graft donor, collected from the stem cell graft. Receptors originate from a human donor who donated a stem cell graft to a child with acute myeloid leukemia.

This chain joins TRBV11-2 and TRBJ2-2; 8 nucleotides agree with TRBD1. J was trimmed by 3 bases and V by 4 bases; bases with no gene match: 4. In germline, CDR1 is SGHAT, CDR2 FQNNGV. The CDR3 runs to 15 residues. This CDR3 reads CASSSGTGDTGELFF. The CDR3 DNA follows: TGTGCCAGCAGCTCGGGGACAGGAGACACCGGGGAGCTGTTTTTT.

Many counts were recorded for this clonotype. The chain has TRBV29-1 and TRBJ2-3, with 9 bases lining up with TRBD2. The CDR3 spans 14 residues. Germline V gene data show CDR1 as SQVTM and CDR2 as ANQGSEA. With V trimmed by 3 bases and J by 5 bases, 6 bases remained unmatched. The CDR3 DNA reads TGCAGCGTTGAGCGGGGGGGCCAGAGAGATACGCAGTATTTT. Translation gives CSVERGGQRDTQYF.

Comment on this clonotype: No DNA is shown, since the ends of the CDR3 on it are uncertain; the CDR3 is the one TCRdb lists. The genes are TRBV28 and TRBJ2-1; the tabulated D call, TRBD1, remains unverified against the DNA. Germline V gene lookup returns CDR1 MDHEN and CDR2 SYDVKM. The CDR3 extends over 15 residues, inclusive of both ends. Here the CDR3 reads CASSLVGPGSVGLFF.

With regard to this clonotype: This may be a read error, as it is one base from a much larger clone. The V call is TRBV20-1, the J call TRBJ2-1; 7 bases fit TRBD1. The germline V gene has CDR1 DFQATT and CDR2 SNEGSKA (reference sequence). Losses at the gene ends were 0 bases for V and 12 bases for J; bases not matched to a gene: 17. The CDR3 contains 16 residues. The CDR3 nucleotides are TGCAGTGCTAGAGATCTACAGGGTACAGGGGCCGATGGGCAGTTCTTC. Encoded protein: CSARDLQGTGADGQFF.

The V call is TRBV27, the J call TRBJ1-1; perhaps TRBD1 as D (5 bases). The CDR3 is 11 amino acids. Deletions cut 9 bases from V and 2 bases from J, with 7 bases between. Looked up from germline, CDR1 is MNHEY and CDR2 is SMNVEV (reference sequence). The CDR3 nucleotides read TGTGCCAGTACAGGAAACACTGAAGCTTTCTTT. It encodes CASTGNTEAFF.

This clonotype was counted at least ten times. V is TRBV7-2 and J is TRBJ2-1; 12 positions match TRBD1. With V trimmed by 5 bases and J by 8 bases, 7 bases remained unmatched. The germline gives CDR1 SGHTA, CDR2 FQGNSA. There are 15 residues in the CDR3. CDR3 loop: CASSAGTGGRYEQFF. In DNA, the CDR3 is TGTGCCAGCAGCGCCGGGACAGGGGGCAGGTATGAGCAGTTCTTC. Complete variable domain (other parts from reference TRBV7-2 and TRBJ2-1): GAGVSQSPSNKVTEKGKDVELRCDPISGHTALYWYRQSLGQGLEFLIYFQGNSAPDKSGLPSDRFSAERTGGSVSTLTIQRTQQEDSAVYLCASSAGTGGRYEQFFGPGTRLTVL.

The chain links TRBV7-9 to TRBJ1-1, with 8 bases fitting TRBD1. With 2 bases clipped from V and 5 bases from J, the junction kept 7 bases outside the gene matches. Germline loops: CDR1 SEHNR, CDR2 FQNEAQ (reference sequence). This CDR3 is built from 15 residues. The CDR3 region is CASSLIDRGRTEAFF. As DNA, the CDR3 is TGTGCCAGCAGCTTAATCGACAGGGGACGAACTGAAGCTTTCTTT.

This clonotype was detected only a few times. A junction boundary mismatches the germline segment, possibly from a read error. This rearrangement joins TRBV5-6 to TRBJ1-5; D remains unclear. This CDR3 is built from 14 residues. Germline-derived CDR1 and CDR2 are SGHDT and YYEEEE. DNA for the CDR3: TGTGCCAGCAGCTTGGATAGTAGCCATCAGCCCCAGCATTTT. Amino acid sequence: CASSLDSSHQPQHF.

Many counts were recorded for this clonotype. This chain links TRBV7-9 with TRBJ1-1, with D possibly being TRBD1 (5 bases). Looked up from germline, CDR1 is SEHNR and CDR2 is FQNEAQ (reference sequence). This CDR3 is built from 14 residues. The V and J ends lost 6 bases and 2 bases respectively, with 13 bases between them. CDR3 protein: CASSFGTANTEAFF. In DNA form, the CDR3 reads TGTGCCAGCAGTTTCGGGACCGCCAACACTGAAGCTTTCTTT. Looking up the rest from reference TRBV7-9 and TRBJ1-1 gives the full variable domain: DTGVSQNPRHKITKRGQNVTFRCDPISEHNRLYWYRQTLGQGPEFLTYFQNEAQLEKSRLLSDRFSAERPKGSFSTLEIQRTEQGDSAMYLCASSFGTANTEAFFGQGTRLTVV.

The genes are TRBV12-3 or TRBV12-4 and TRBJ2-7, with 10 bases identical to TRBD1. The CDR3 is made up of 17 amino acids. V lost 1 base, J lost 0 bases, and 6 bases stayed unmatched. The CDR3 nucleotides are TGTGCCAGCAGTTTAGAAATGGGACAGGGGCTCTCCTACGAGCAGTACTTC. It codes for CASSLEMGQGLSYEQYF.

The V call is TRBV5-6, the J call TRBJ2-3; no firm D call. Germline assignment: CDR1 SGHDT and CDR2 YYEEEE. V was pared by 4 bases and J by 2 bases, with 5 bases between. CDR3 size: 12 residues. CDR3: CASSPVTDTQYF. In DNA form, the CDR3 reads TGTGCCAGCAGCCCTGTCACAGATACGCAGTATTTT. The whole variable domain, filled in from reference TRBV5-6 and TRBJ2-3, reads DAGVTQSPTHLIKTRGQQVTLRCSPKSGHDTVSWYQQALGQGPQFIFQYYEEEERQRGNFPDRFSGHQFPNYSSELNVNALLLGDSALYLCASSPVTDTQYFGPGTRLTVL.

This clonotype was detected a few times. The chain links TRBV5-1 to TRBJ2-2; D perhaps matches TRBD2 (5 bases). CDR1 and CDR2 from the germline V gene are SGHRS and YFSETQ. This CDR3 is 14 amino acids long. V shed 7 bases and J shed 3 bases, with 13 bases lying between them. The CDR3 is CASEGGTYTGELFF. The CDR3 coding sequence is TGCGCCAGCGAAGGAGGCACATACACCGGGGAGCTGTTTTTT.

The chain combines TRBV20-1 with TRBJ2-3, with 10 nucleotides matching TRBD2. The CDR3 runs to 16 residues. V lost 1 base, J lost 3 bases, and 7 bases stayed unmatched. Germline V gives CDR1 DFQATT, CDR2 SNEGSKA (reference sequence). For the CDR3, the DNA is TGCAGTGCTAGAGGGAAGCGGGGGGGCCCAACAGATACGCAGTATTTT. This translates into CSARGKRGGPTDTQYF.

The table lists this clonotype with many counts. The chain carries TRBV29-1 and TRBJ2-3; 10 nucleotides match TRBD1. CDR1 is SQVTM, CDR2 ANQGSEA, per germline. The CDR3 spans 16 residues. With 6 bases clipped from V and 2 bases from J, the junction kept 11 bases outside the gene matches. The CDR3 loop reads CSVCPRDRGFTDTQYF. CDR3 in DNA: TGCAGCGTCTGCCCCCGGGACAGGGGATTCACAGATACGCAGTATTTT.

In DNA, the CDR3 is TGTGCCAGCAGCCTCAAGACAACAACTAATGAAAAACTGTTTTTT. Translation: CASSLKTTTNEKLFF. This rearrangement joins TRBV5-6 to TRBJ1-4; D unclear. Trimming left V 4 bases short and J 0 bases short, with 10 bases between. The CDR3 is 15 amino acids. Germline V gene sequence: CDR1 SGHDT, CDR2 YYEEEE.

At least ten counts were recorded for this clonotype. V gene TRBV30 combines with J gene TRBJ1-5; D unresolved. CDR3 length: 13 residues. Per the germline V gene, CDR1 is GTSNPN and CDR2 is SVGIG (reference sequence). Trimming stripped 3 bases from V and 3 bases from J, with 9 bases between. DNA for the CDR3: TGTGCCTGGAGCCAGTCGGACAATCAGCCCCAGCATTTT. Protein: CAWSQSDNQPQHF. Complete variable domain (other parts from reference TRBV30 and TRBJ1-5): SQTIHQWPATLVQPVGSPLSLECTVEGTSNPNLYWYRQAAGRGLQLLFYSVGIGQISSEVPQNLSASRPQDRQFILSSKKLLLSDSGFYLCAWSQSDNQPQHFGDGTRLSIL.

This clonotype has ten or more counts. The V call is TRBV7-2, the J call TRBJ2-3; a possible D gene is TRBD1 (6 bases). Germline assignment: CDR1 SGHTA and CDR2 FQGNSA. The length of the CDR3 is 13 residues. Trimming took 7 bases from V and 5 from J, leaving 13 bases between them. The CDR3 region has the DNA TGTGCCAGCACCCTAGGGGGACGAGATACGCAGTATTTT. Its translation is CASTLGGRDTQYF.